The sequence of this TCR beta chain was determined in a study of blood T cell repertoires in COVID-19. About the study: There were acute and convalescent COVID-19 samples, and they came from the United States, Italy and Spain.

As processed by the authors: Estimated nucleated cell counts came from reference gene primer amplification. Only in-frame clones appear in the TCRdb table, and some are missing; sequencing was by immunoSEQ multiplex PCR. V, J and clone size are taken as reported in that table, and D and trimming were inferred from the DNA itself. The sample yields about 280,000 clones, roughly 87% seen once. Trimming left V 4 bases short and J 2 bases short, with 14 bases between. This CDR3 contains 15 residues. The V gene's germline CDR1 is MDHEN and CDR2 SYDVKM. This clonotype was obtained from a human donor in a cohort sampled during active COVID-19. The rearrangement joins TRBV28 to TRBJ1-1; maybe TRBD1 (5 bases). What was sequenced was peripheral blood. The CDR3 DNA reads TGTGCCAGCAGTTCTCAGGGCGCGGGAAACACTGAAGCTTTCTTT. Translated: CASSSQGAGNTEAFF.